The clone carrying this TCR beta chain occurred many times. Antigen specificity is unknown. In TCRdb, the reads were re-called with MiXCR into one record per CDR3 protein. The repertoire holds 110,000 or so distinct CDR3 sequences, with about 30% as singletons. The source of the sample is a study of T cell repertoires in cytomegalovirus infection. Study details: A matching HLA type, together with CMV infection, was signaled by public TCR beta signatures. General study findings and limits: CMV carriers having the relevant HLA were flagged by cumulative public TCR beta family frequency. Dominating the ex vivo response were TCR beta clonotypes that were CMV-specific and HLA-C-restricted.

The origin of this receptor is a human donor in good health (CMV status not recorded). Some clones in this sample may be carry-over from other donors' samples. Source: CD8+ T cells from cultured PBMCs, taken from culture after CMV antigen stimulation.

CDR3 loop: CASSPTGSTETQYF. CDR3 sequence (DNA): TGTGCCAGCAGCCCGACAGGGAGTACGGAGACCCAGTACTTC. V gene TRBV7-2 combines with J gene TRBJ2-5, with 7 bases aligning to TRBD1. The CDR3 has 14 residues. The germline V gene encodes CDR1 SGHTA and CDR2 FQGNSA. J was trimmed by 5 bases and V by 5 bases; bases with no gene match: 8.